This T cell receptor (beta chain) was retrieved from a study of post-analysis software for immune sequencing data. Each TCR beta cDNA library carried unique molecular identifiers. The yield from approximately 1 to 10 million T cells was around 500,000 cDNA molecules in total. TCRdb re-derived calls from the PCR reads in MiXCR, one entry per CDR3 protein. The sample has roughly 800,000 distinct CDR3 sequences, approximately 57% seen once; the top ten hold approximately 4.2%. The receptor was derived from a girl between 5 and 17 years old with multiple sclerosis. The specimen sequenced was blood.

The CDR3 region is CASSSLTVTLHF. DNA of the CDR3: TGTGCCAGCAGTTCGCTGACGGTCACCCTCCACTTT. The chain has TRBV6-9 and TRBJ1-6; no reliable D call. V gave up 4 bases and J gave up 14 bases, with 12 bases separating them. The CDR3 consists of 12 residues. Germline assignment: CDR1 MNHGY and CDR2 SVAAGI.